A selection of T cell receptor beta chains follows, all from one sample in a study of T cells in localized non-small cell lung cancer. Only in-frame clones appear in the TCRdb table, and some are missing; sequencing was by immunoSEQ multiplex PCR. In the table there are about 1,900 clones, around a sixth of which are singletons. Sequenced material: normal lung tissue next to the tumor, taken before any cancer treatment. The source of these receptors is a man between 40 and 75 years old with stage II squamous cell lung carcinoma. Both conserved end residues are part of each CDR3. The D gene is left open where the match is weak. Expanded clones get a size class; other rows say once, few or many, or leave the size out.

TRBV6-8	TRBJ2-3	NA	medium-sized	CASSPSTDTQYF	TGTGCCAGCTCGCCGAGCACAGATACGCAGTATTTT
TRBV9	TRBJ1-2	NA	NA	CASSNTPHYGYTF	TGTGCCAGCAGCAACACCCCACACTATGGCTACACCTTC
TRBV9	TRBJ1-3	NA	few	CASSVGARSGNTIYF	TGTGCCAGCAGCGTGGGAGCACGCTCTGGAAACACCATATATTTT
TRBV12-2	TRBJ1-5	NA	NA	CASRHRGQGKYSNQPQHF	TGTGCAAGTCGCCATAGGGGACAGGGGAAATATAGCAATCAGCCCCAGCATTTT
TRBV19	TRBJ2-7	NA	few	CASSSVTYEQYF	TGTGCCAGTAGCTCGGTTACCTACGAGCAGTACTTC
TRBV18	TRBJ1-1	NA	NA	CASSRGQPEAFF	TGTGCCAGCTCACGAGGGCAACCTGAAGCTTTCTTT
TRBV15	TRBJ2-1	TRBD2	NA	CATSGGGSYNEQFF	TGTGCCACTAGCGGGGGGGGCTCCTACAATGAGCAGTTCTTC
TRBV10-3	TRBJ1-2	NA	NA	CAISESTGYSNYGYTF	TGTGCCATCAGTGAGTCGACGGGTTACTCGAACTATGGCTACACCTTC
TRBV11-3	TRBJ2-5	TRBD2	few	CASSLGAGDVGETQYF	TGTGCTAGCAGCTTAGGAGCGGGAGACGTTGGTGAGACCCAGTACTTC
TRBV11-3	TRBJ2-7	NA	medium-sized	CASSFGGTADYEQYF	TGTGCCAGCAGCTTTGGCGGGACGGCGGACTACGAGCAGTACTTC
TRBV11-3	TRBJ2-3	TRBD2	few	CASSRGLAGADTQYF	TGTGCCAGCAGCAGGGGACTAGCGGGAGCAGATACGCAGTATTTT
TRBV6-8	TRBJ1-3	NA	few	CASSPSWDSGNTIYF	TGTGCCAGCAGCCCTTCGTGGGACTCTGGAAACACCATATATTTT
TRBV6-8	TRBJ2-1	NA	NA	CASTQPSVNEQFF	TGTGCCAGCACCCAACCCTCGGTCAATGAGCAGTTCTTC
TRBV6-7	TRBJ2-7	NA	NA	CASRVNYEQYF	TGTGCCAGCAGGGTAAACTACGAGCAGTACTTC
TRBV11-3	TRBJ1-1	NA	large	CASSLEVANTEAFF	TGTGCCAGCAGCCTAGAGGTCGCGAACACTGAAGCTTTCTTT
TRBV11-3	TRBJ2-5	NA	many	CASSSGHSAAQETQYF	TGTGCCAGCAGCTCCGGACACTCAGCGGCCCAAGAGACCCAGTACTTC
TRBV29-1	TRBJ2-6	NA	NA	CSVFLDSSGANVLTF	TGCAGCGTGTTCCTTGACTCCTCTGGGGCCAACGTCCTGACTTTC
TRBV28	TRBJ2-7	NA	NA	CASRLPGASREQYF	TGTGCCAGCAGACTACCAGGGGCAAGTAGAGAGCAGTACTTC
TRBV5-1	TRBJ2-2	NA	NA	CASSLVPADGELFF	TGCGCCAGCAGCTTAGTTCCGGCGGACGGGGAGCTGTTTTTT
TRBV15	TRBJ2-1	TRBD1	once	CATSRGGGTGINNEQFF	TGTGCCACCAGCAGAGGGGGGGGGACAGGGATTAACAATGAGCAGTTCTTC
TRBV6-1	TRBJ2-3	TRBD2	few	CASSEVSGLAGGMQYF	TGTGCCAGCAGTGAAGTTAGTGGACTAGCGGGGGGGATGCAGTATTTT
TRBV6-8	TRBJ2-7	NA	NA	CASNLGVSDEQYF	TGTGCCAGCAACTTGGGGGTTTCGGACGAGCAGTACTTC
TRBV11-3	TRBJ1-2	TRBD1	NA	CASSLQHGTGGYGYTF	TGTGCCAGCAGCCTTCAACACGGGACAGGGGGCTATGGCTACACCTTC
TRBV9	TRBJ2-7	NA	medium-sized	CASSPRWDGDYEQYF	TGTGCCAGCAGCCCTAGGTGGGACGGAGACTACGAGCAGTACTTC
TRBV6-8	TRBJ1-5	TRBD1	medium-sized	CASSALGTGGNQPQHF	TGTGCCAGCAGTGCTCTTGGGACAGGGGGCAATCAGCCCCAGCATTTT
TRBV11-3	TRBJ2-5	TRBD2	NA	CASSLVGLAAQETQYF	TGTGCCAGCAGCTTAGTAGGACTAGCGGCTCAAGAGACCCAGTACTTC
TRBV28	TRBJ2-7	TRBD1	few	CASSPGQGYEQYF	TGTGCCAGCAGTCCCGGACAGGGCTACGAGCAGTACTTC
TRBV19	TRBJ1-5	NA	NA	CASSIAEQGNQPQHF	TGTGCCAGTAGTATTGCGGAACAGGGAAATCAGCCCCAGCATTTT
TRBV9	TRBJ1-2	NA	few	CASVLEREMGNYGYTF	TGTGCCAGCGTCCTGGAGAGGGAAATGGGGAACTATGGCTACACCTTC
TRBV9	TRBJ2-3	NA	NA	CASSANVGDTQYF	TGTGCCAGCAGCGCAAACGTCGGAGATACGCAGTATTTT